These T cell receptor beta chains were read from a single sample in a study of blood T cell repertoires in COVID-19. Some clones are missing from TCRdb's copy, which holds only in-frame ones; the method was immunoSEQ multiplex PCR. Of 71,000 or so clones listed, roughly 80% are singletons. The specimen was peripheral blood. These receptors all come from a man aged 70 or older with acute or convalescent COVID-19. The CDR3 runs from the conserved cysteine through the conserved F or W. The order of the fields is J gene, clone size, V gene, D gene, CDR3 DNA, CDR3 protein. A D gene is named only where the DNA matches it firmly. Clone size is shown for a subset of rows, as once, few, many or a class of expanded clone.

TRBJ2-7 | . | TRBV11-1 | . | TGTGCCAGCACTACAGGGCGAACCTACGAGCAGTACTTC | CASTTGRTYEQYF
TRBJ1-4 | . | TRBV7-2 | . | TGTGCCAGCAGCACATCCCGGGGAGAAAAACTGTTTTTT | CASSTSRGEKLFF
TRBJ1-1 | . | TRBV9 | TRBD1 | TGTGCCAGCGGGACAGGGTTCACTGAAGCTTTCTTT | CASGTGFTEAFF
TRBJ1-2 | . | TRBV27 | . | TGTGCCAGCAGTCAAGGGTGGGGGGGAATAGGAAACTATGGCTACACCTTC | CASSQGWGGIGNYGYTF
TRBJ2-7 | . | TRBV19 | TRBD2 | TGTGCCAGTAGTTTGAGCGGGAAGGACGAGCAGTACTTC | CASSLSGKDEQYF
TRBJ2-1 | . | TRBV24-1 | TRBD1 | TGTGCCACCAGTGATTTGAGGGACAGGGTAAGCCATGAGCAGTTCTTC | CATSDLRDRVSHEQFF
TRBJ1-2 | few | TRBV7-9 | TRBD1 | TGTGCCAGCCGTCGGGACAGCCAGGATGGCTACACCTTC | CASRRDSQDGYTF
TRBJ1-3 | . | TRBV18 | . | TGTGCCAGCTCACGGGAGGCTGGAAACACCATATATTTT | CASSREAGNTIYF
TRBJ1-4 | . | TRBV30 | TRBD1 | TGTGCCTGGAGTCGGGACAGGGAGGAAAAACTGTTTTTT | CAWSRDREEKLFF
TRBJ2-1 | . | TRBV7-9 | TRBD2 | TGTGCCAGCAGCCCCCGGACTAGCGGGGTCTACAATGAGCAGTTCTTC | CASSPRTSGVYNEQFF
TRBJ2-7 | few | TRBV20-1 | . | TGCAGTGCTAGTAGAGTTGGGGCGCAGGGGCACGAGCAGTACTTC | CSASRVGAQGHEQYF
TRBJ1-2 | . | TRBV4-3 | TRBD1 | TGCGCCAGCAGCCAAGATTGGGACAGGGCAGGGCATGGCTACACCTTC | CASSQDWDRAGHGYTF
TRBJ2-1 | . | TRBV28 | TRBD2 | TGTGCCAGCAGTTTAACCTCTAGCGGGAGTGGGAATGAGCAGTTCTTC | CASSLTSSGSGNEQFF
TRBJ2-2 | . | TRBV7-9 | TRBD1 | TGTGCCAGCAGCCCACCGACAGGGGGCACCGGGGAGCTGTTTTTT | CASSPPTGGTGELFF
TRBJ2-4 | . | TRBV19 | . | TGTGCCAGTAGTACAATCCTCGGATTTTCTGGGGGCAGGGATGAGAGGTACTTC | CASSTILGFSGGRDERYF
TRBJ1-6 | . | TRBV7-9 | TRBD1 | TGTGCCATACACGAGGGGGCGCGGGATAATTCACCCCTCCACTTT | CAIHEGARDNSPLHF
TRBJ1-1 | . | TRBV9 | . | TGTGCCAGCAGCAAGGAGAGGAACACTGAAGCTTTCTTT | CASSKERNTEAFF
TRBJ2-1 | . | TRBV4-2 | TRBD2 | TGTGCCAGCAGCCCAAGTACTAGCGGGAGTTACAATGAGCAGTTCTTC | CASSPSTSGSYNEQFF
TRBJ1-1 | . | TRBV5-1 | . | TGCGCCAGCAGCTTACAGGGTTTTTGGGCTGAAGCTTTCTTT | CASSLQGFWAEAFF
TRBJ1-4 | . | TRBV6-6 | TRBD1 | TGTGCCAGCAGGGGGACAGGGGGCGATAGGAATGAAAAACTGTTTTTT | CASRGTGGDRNEKLFF